These 28 T cell receptor beta chains were all obtained from the same sample, sequenced in a study of blood T cell repertoires in COVID-19. Using immunoSEQ multiplex PCR, the repertoire was profiled, and TCRdb retains in-frame clones only, with some absent. The sample has some 220,000 clones; 88% are singletons. Sequences were obtained from PBMCs or T cells enriched from blood (not recorded which). The source is a woman in her 30s who had recovered from COVID-19.

This clone was picked up a small number of times. The genes are TRBV2 and TRBJ1-1; TRBD1 matches at 8 bases. The germline CDR1 and CDR2 sequences are SNHLY and FYNNEI. The CDR3 totals 11 residues. V lost 4 bases, J lost 13 bases, and 5 bases stayed unmatched. This CDR3 is CASSGGQAYFF. Here the CDR3 DNA reads TGTGCCAGCAGTGGGGGACAGGCTTATTTCTTT.

The chain couples TRBV7-2 to TRBJ2-5; 9 nucleotides match TRBD1. CDR1 SGHTA and CDR2 FQGNSA come from the germline V gene. The CDR3 is 15 amino acids. J was trimmed by 5 bases and V by 2 bases; bases with no gene match: 6. The DNA of the CDR3 is TGTGCCAGCAGCTTACGAGGAGGGACAGGGGAGACCCAGTACTTC. The encoded protein is CASSLRGGTGETQYF.

The J gene is TRBJ1-6, the V gene TRBV6-5; tentatively, D is TRBD1 (6 bases). CDR1 and CDR2 from the germline V gene are MNHEY and SVGAGI. Trimming took 2 bases from V and 5 from J, leaving 10 bases between them. This CDR3 region has 15 residues. The chain's CDR3 is CASSYQGNDNSPLHF. The DNA for the CDR3 is TGTGCCAGCAGTTACCAGGGGAACGATAATTCACCCCTCCACTTT.

This chain joins TRBV7-3 and TRBJ2-3; TRBD2 matches at 12 bases. In germline, CDR1 is SGHTA, CDR2 FQGTGA. CDR3 size: 15 residues. The junction had 2 bases not matched to a gene; V was cut back by 5 bases and J by 2 bases. The CDR3 nucleotides are TGTGCCAGCAGCCTAGCGGGGGGGACCACAGATACGCAGTATTTT. Its protein product is CASSLAGGTTDTQYF.

V and J are TRBV21-1 and TRBJ2-5; the table's D call, TRBD2, was not checked against the DNA. TRBV21-1 is a listed pseudogene. The CDR3 totals 18 residues. The CDR3 nucleotides read TGTGCCAGCAGCAAAATGGATAGCGGGGGGCACCCTCAAGAGACCCAGTACTTC. Translation: CASSKMDSGGHPQETQYF.

This clone showed up just once. The rearrangement uses TRBV6-1 and TRBJ1-3; TRBD1 might be the D (6 bases). This CDR3 is built from 16 residues. The V and J ends lost 4 bases and 1 base respectively, with 14 bases between them. Germline CDR1 is MNHNS and CDR2 is SASEGT. The CDR3 here is CASSADSSGSGNTIYF. The CDR3, as DNA: TGTGCCAGCAGTGCGGACAGTAGTGGATCTGGAAACACCATATATTTT.

The CDR3 coding sequence is TGCGCCAGCAGTCCCTTGCAGGGCTATGGCTACACCTTC. Amino acid sequence: CASSPLQGYGYTF. The chain has TRBV5-1 and TRBJ1-2; D is perhaps TRBD1 (5 bases). CDR3 length: 13 residues. Germline assignment: CDR1 SGHRS and CDR2 YFSETQ. The V gene lost 5 bases and the J gene lost 4 bases, with 12 bases spanning the gap.

The chain uses TRBV5-1 and TRBJ1-2; D remains unclear. With 0 bases removed from V and 6 bases from J, the gap between germline ends came to 12 bases. Germline V gene data show CDR1 as SGHRS and CDR2 as YFSETQ. The CDR3 is 14 amino acids. The CDR3 is CASSLVSELDGYTF. CDR3 in DNA: TGCGCCAGCAGCTTGGTTTCGGAGCTCGATGGCTACACCTTC. Full variable domain (outside the CDR3, taken from reference TRBV5-1 and TRBJ1-2): KAGVTQTPRYLIKTRGQQVTLSCSPISGHRSVSWYQQTPGQGLQFLFEYFSETQRNKGNFPGRFSGRQFSNSRSEMNVSTLELGDSALYLCASSLVSELDGYTFGSGTRLTVV.

V and J are TRBV4-3 and TRBJ1-5; D is ambiguous. The CDR3 loop spans 17 amino acids. Trimming took off 0 bases at V and 1 base at J, with 13 bases between the two ends. Germline V gives CDR1 LGHNA, CDR2 YSLEER. The chain's CDR3 is CASSQDLNAQSNQPQHF. The CDR3 DNA reads as TGCGCCAGCAGCCAAGATCTAAACGCACAGAGCAATCAGCCCCAGCATTTT.

This chain joins TRBV27 and TRBJ2-7; 8 bases match TRBD1. Germline CDR1 is MNHEY and CDR2 is SMNVEV (reference sequence). There are 15 residues in the CDR3. The junction had 8 bases not matched to a gene; V was cut back by 6 bases and J by 1 base. The CDR3 DNA sequence: TGTGCCAGCAGCCACAGACAGGGGCCTTCCTACGAGCAGTACTTC. Its translation is CASSHRQGPSYEQYF.

The chain recombines TRBV5-4 with TRBJ2-1; TRBD1 is a possible D gene (6 bases). With 4 bases removed from V and 10 bases from J, the gap between germline ends came to 9 bases. The CDR3 runs to 11 residues. In germline, CDR1 is SGHNT, CDR2 YYREEE (reference sequence). The CDR3 DNA is TGTGCCAGCAGCGGGACATACGAGCAGTTCTTC. Translating it yields CASSGTYEQFF.

Turning to this clone: One end of the junction fails to match germline, which may point to a read error. This sequence joins TRBV7-7 and TRBJ2-7, with D possibly matching TRBD1 (5 bases). Germline CDR1 reads SSHAT; CDR2 reads FNYEAQ (reference sequence). The CDR3 has 17 residues. The CDR3 sequence: CASSLGRVRIGYYEQYF. The DNA of the CDR3 is TGTGCTAGCAGCTTGGGCAGGGTGAGGATAGGGTACTACGAGCAGTACTTC. The whole variable domain, filled in from reference TRBV7-7 and TRBJ2-7, reads GAGVSQSPRYKVTKRGQDVTLRCDPISSHATLYWYQQALGQGPEFLTYFNYEAQPDKSGLPSDRFSAERPEGSISTLTIQRTEQRDSAMYRCASSLGRVRIGYYEQYFGPGTRLTVT.

V usage is TRBV7-9 and J usage is TRBJ1-6; the match to TRBD1 covers 9 bases. The CDR3 is 15 residues long. Germline V gene sequence: CDR1 SEHNR, CDR2 FQNEAQ (reference sequence). After removal of 5 bases from V and 7 bases from J, the junction contained 6 bases not matched to a gene. CDR3 sequence reads: CASSPGQGGNSPLHF. In nucleotides, the CDR3 is TGTGCCAGCAGCCCGGGACAGGGTGGAAATTCACCCCTCCACTTT.

The rearrangement uses TRBV7-3 and TRBJ2-2; 8 nucleotides agree with TRBD2. The J segment lost 0 bases and the V segment lost 5 bases, leaving 11 bases of the junction unmatched. This CDR3 region has 18 residues. The germline CDR1 and CDR2 sequences are SGHTA and FQGTGA. For the CDR3, the DNA is TGTGCCAGCAGCCCCCCTTCAGCGGGGGCCACGAACACCGGGGAGCTGTTTTTT. This codes for CASSPPSAGATNTGELFF.

J is TRBJ1-1 and V is TRBV14; maybe TRBD1 (5 bases). The germline CDR1 and CDR2 sequences are SGHDN and FVKESK. The CDR3 runs 15 residues. Trimming cost V 1 base and J 3 bases, with 12 bases left between them. In nucleotides, the CDR3 is TGTGCCAGCAGCCAAGTTCCAGGGTTACACACTGAAGCTTTCTTT. It codes for CASSQVPGLHTEAFF.

The J gene is TRBJ1-1, the V gene TRBV11-2; D not resolved. CDR1 is SGHAT and CDR2 is FQNNGV in the germline V gene. This CDR3 contains 14 residues. V gave up 1 base and J gave up 0 bases, with 6 bases separating them. The CDR3 nucleotides are TGTGCCAGCAGCTTAGTCGGAGTGAACACTGAAGCTTTCTTT. This sequence encodes CASSLVGVNTEAFF.

This chain uses TRBV6-5 with TRBJ1-6; D gene ambiguous. The CDR3 contains 14 residues. V lost 5 bases and J 6 bases, leaving 11 bases between the germline ends. Germline CDR1 and CDR2: MNHEY and SVGAGI. The CDR3 is CASSKTEINSPLHF. The CDR3 nucleotides read TGTGCCAGCAGTAAGACGGAGATTAATTCACCCCTCCACTTT.

The V gene is TRBV19, the J gene TRBJ1-2, with D possibly TRBD1 on 6 matching bases. This CDR3 has 13 residues. The V end was cut by 11 bases, the J end by 0 bases, with 13 bases between. Germline-derived CDR1 and CDR2 are LNHDA and SQIVND (reference sequence). The CDR3 sequence: CAGRDNTNYGYTF. Written as DNA, the CDR3 is TGTGCCGGCCGGGACAACACTAACTATGGCTACACCTTC.

The chain links TRBV5-8 to TRBJ2-3, with a tentative D call TRBD1 (5 bases). Trimming removed 4 bases from V and 2 bases from J, with 14 bases in between. Per the germline V gene, CDR1 is SGHTS and CDR2 is YDEGEE. The CDR3 consists of 15 residues. The CDR3 sequence is CASSRRTGYTDTQYF. The DNA of the CDR3 is TGTGCCAGCAGCCGACGAACAGGATACACAGATACGCAGTATTTT.

The V gene is TRBV2, the J gene TRBJ2-2; 7 nucleotides agree with TRBD1. The junction had 13 bases not matched to a gene; V was cut back by 7 bases and J by 5 bases. The CDR3 extends over 16 amino acids. Looked up from germline, CDR1 is SNHLY and CDR2 is FYNNEI. CDR3 DNA: TGTGCCAGCACTCCCCCGGAGAGACAGGGAACCGGGGAGCTGTTTTTT. This gives the protein CASTPPERQGTGELFF.

The chain carries TRBV25-1 and TRBJ1-3, with 8 bases lining up with TRBD1. Germline loops: CDR1 MGHDK, CDR2 SYGVNS. V shed 3 bases and J 0 bases; nucleotides not matched to a gene: 4. The CDR3 extends over 16 amino acids. CDR3 sequence (DNA): TGTGCCAGCAGTGATTCCGGGACAGGCTCTGGAAACACCATATATTTT. This sequence encodes CASSDSGTGSGNTIYF.

CDR3 protein: CASSQRTGSSYEQYF. In nucleotides, the CDR3 is TGTGCCAGCAGCCAGCGGACAGGGAGCTCCTACGAGCAGTACTTC. The J gene is TRBJ2-7, the V gene TRBV3-1 (or the pseudogene TRBV3-2), with 8 bases identical to TRBD1. The germline V gene has CDR1 LGHDT and CDR2 YNNKEL (reference sequence). The junction had 4 bases not matched to a gene; V was cut back by 3 bases and J by 0 bases. The CDR3 consists of 15 residues.

The chain employs TRBV27 and TRBJ2-7; perhaps TRBD2 as D (5 bases). V was pared by 6 bases and J by 2 bases, with 17 bases between. Germline lookup yields CDR1 MNHEY and CDR2 SMNVEV (reference sequence). The CDR3 loop spans 15 amino acids. CDR3 protein: CASRSPGEGTYEQYF. CDR3 bases: TGTGCCAGCAGGAGTCCTGGTGAGGGCACCTACGAGCAGTACTTC.

The gene calls are TRBV5-6 and TRBJ1-2; TRBD1 might be the D (6 bases). With 2 bases removed from V and 3 bases from J, the gap between germline ends came to 11 bases. This CDR3 is built from 14 residues. The V gene's germline CDR1 is SGHDT and CDR2 YYEEEE. DNA of the CDR3: TGTGCCAGCAGCTTTCTGGCAGGGGACTATGGCTACACCTTC. As protein: CASSFLAGDYGYTF.

The rearrangement joins TRBV12-3 or TRBV12-4 to TRBJ2-7; D uncertain. The ends were cut back, 3 bases at V and 1 base at J, with 7 bases in the middle. This CDR3 comprises 13 residues. The chain's CDR3 is CASSLGRSYEQYF. CDR3 nucleotide sequence: TGTGCCAGCAGTTTGGGCAGGTCCTACGAGCAGTACTTC.

CDR3 loop: CATSREPTGAYNEQFF. For the CDR3, the DNA is TGTGCCACCAGCAGAGAACCGACAGGCGCCTACAATGAGCAGTTCTTC. V usage is TRBV15 and J usage is TRBJ2-1; D perhaps matches TRBD1 (6 bases). The CDR3 spans 16 residues. Deletions cut 0 bases from V and 2 bases from J, with 11 bases between. CDR1 and CDR2 (germline): LNHNV, YYDKDF (reference sequence).

The V and J genes are TRBV5-1 and TRBJ1-1; 7 positions match TRBD1. Per germline, CDR1 SGHRS and CDR2 YFSETQ. After removal of 0 bases from V and 3 bases from J, the junction contained 2 bases not matched to a gene. The CDR3 sequence is 14 residues long. CDR3 loop: CASSLGRGDTEAFF. The CDR3 DNA reads TGCGCCAGCAGCTTGGGCAGGGGGGACACTGAAGCTTTCTTT.

V is TRBV25-1 and J is TRBJ1-2, with 11 bases identical to TRBD1. CDR3 size: 15 residues. Germline V gene lookup returns CDR1 MGHDK and CDR2 SYGVNS. V gave up 2 bases and J gave up 8 bases; unmatched junction bases: 7. CDR3 loop: CASSEPGQGAIGYTF. The CDR3 DNA is TGTGCCAGCAGTGAACCAGGACAGGGGGCGATCGGCTACACCTTC.